A selection of T cell receptor beta chains follows, all from one sample in a study of early T cells in non-severe SARS-CoV-2 infection. In TCRdb, the 5' RACE reads were re-called with MiXCR into one record per CDR3 protein. The data hold 70,000 to 85,000 distinct CDR3 sequences, with over 9% observed a single time. Source material: whole blood. These receptors were obtained from an adult who was a healthcare worker with PCR-confirmed SARS-CoV-2 infection or an uninfected control (not recorded which). The CDR3 runs from the conserved cysteine through the conserved F or W. D genes are given only for firm matches. The listing skips clone size in some rows; elsewhere it reads once, few, many or a size class.

TGTGCCAGCAGGAAGGGAGATACGCAGTATTTT,CASRKGDTQYF,many,.,TRBJ2-3,TRBV6-6
TGTGCCAGTAGTATAACCTGGGATCAAGAGACCCAGTACTTC,CASSITWDQETQYF,.,.,TRBJ2-5,TRBV19
TGTGCCAGCAGGAGGACAGGGGGCACTGATTCACCCCTCCACTTT,CASRRTGGTDSPLHF,many,TRBD1,TRBJ1-6,TRBV12-3/TRBV12-4
TGCAGTGCTAGGCCCCAGGTGGGGTCTAATGAAAAACTGTTTTTT,CSARPQVGSNEKLFF,.,.,TRBJ1-4,TRBV20-1
TGCAGTCTAGACACTCCAGAGGGCCAGTACTTC,CSLDTPEGQYF,many,.,TRBJ2-5,TRBV20-1
TGTGCCAGTAGTATCGGGAACTTGGAGACCCAGTACTTC,CASSIGNLETQYF,.,.,TRBJ2-5,TRBV19
TGTGCCAGCAGCTTGGGAACACTTAGCAATCAGCCCCAGCATTTT,CASSLGTLSNQPQHF,few,.,TRBJ1-5,TRBV5-6
TGCAGCGTTGAGAGTTATGACAATGAGCAGTTCTTC,CSVESYDNEQFF,.,.,TRBJ2-1,TRBV29-1
TGCAGTGCTAGACCTTTCGGGAACACTGAAGCTTTCTTT,CSARPFGNTEAFF,many,.,TRBJ1-1,TRBV20-1
TGCGCCAGCAGCTCTACAGGGCACCAGTTCTTC,CASSSTGHQFF,.,.,TRBJ2-1,TRBV5-1
TGTGCCAGCAGCGGTAGCGGGCGGATCCATATTAGCACAGATACGCAGTATTTT,CASSGSGRIHISTDTQYF,.,TRBD2,TRBJ2-3,TRBV5-6
TGTGCCAGCAGAAAACCGAGGGAAGGACTCTCCTACGAGCAGTACTTC,CASRKPREGLSYEQYF,few,.,TRBJ2-7,TRBV11-2
TGCGCCAGCAGCTTGGCGCAGGGGCCAGGCACAGATACGCAGTATTTT,CASSLAQGPGTDTQYF,.,.,TRBJ2-3,TRBV5-1
TGTGCCAGCAGCTTAGCCTTAGCGGGAGGATACAATGAGCAGTTCTTC,CASSLALAGGYNEQFF,.,TRBD2,TRBJ2-1,TRBV7-9
TGTGCCAGCAGCTTAAGCGCTAGCGAGAACAATGAGCAGTTCTTC,CASSLSASENNEQFF,.,.,TRBJ2-1,TRBV7-9
TGCAGTGCGTCGAACCCGGGACTAGCTGTCAATGAGCAGTTCTTC,CSASNPGLAVNEQFF,.,TRBD2,TRBJ2-1,TRBV20-1
TGTGCCAGCAGCTTCCGGGACAGGGAAAACATTCAGTACTTC,CASSFRDRENIQYF,.,TRBD1,TRBJ2-4,TRBV7-9
TGCAGCGGCCATCCTCTGAACACTGAAGCTTTCTTT,CSGHPLNTEAFF,.,.,TRBJ1-1,TRBV29-1
TGTGCCAGCAGCTTAAAGGAGGACTATGGCTACACCTTC,CASSLKEDYGYTF,few,.,TRBJ1-2,TRBV11-3
TGTGCCAGCTCACCCGGACTAATCAATGAGCAGTTCTTC,CASSPGLINEQFF,.,.,TRBJ2-1,TRBV18
TGTGCCAGCTCACGGGGACTAGCGGGACACAATGAGCAGTTCTTC,CASSRGLAGHNEQFF,many,TRBD2,TRBJ2-1,TRBV18
TGTGCCAGCAGCTCGTGGACCGGGACCCTGAACAATGAGCAGTTCTTC,CASSSWTGTLNNEQFF,many,.,TRBJ2-1,TRBV11-2
TGTGCCAGCAGGCGGGTAGCGGGAGCGCGTGGGGCCAACGTCCTGACTTTC,CASRRVAGARGANVLTF,many,TRBD2,TRBJ2-6,TRBV6-6
TGTGCCAGCAGGTCCAGGAGCGGAGGGTACAATGAGCAGTTCTTC,CASRSRSGGYNEQFF,.,.,TRBJ2-1,TRBV9
TGTGCCAGCAGCCGGGGACAGGGCTCTTTGAATGAGCAGTTCTTC,CASSRGQGSLNEQFF,few,TRBD1,TRBJ2-1,TRBV11-3
TGCGCCAGCAGCGAGATTTTAGCCGGGGAGCTGTTTTTT,CASSEILAGELFF,many,.,TRBJ2-2,TRBV5-1